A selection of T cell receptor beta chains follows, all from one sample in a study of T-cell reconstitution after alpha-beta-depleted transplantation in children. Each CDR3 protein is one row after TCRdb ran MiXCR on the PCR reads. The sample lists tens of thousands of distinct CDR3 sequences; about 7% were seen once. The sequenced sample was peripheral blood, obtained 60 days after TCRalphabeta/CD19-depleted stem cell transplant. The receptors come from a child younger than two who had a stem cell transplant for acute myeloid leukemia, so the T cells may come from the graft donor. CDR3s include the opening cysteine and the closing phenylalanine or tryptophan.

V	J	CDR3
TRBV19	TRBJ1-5	CASSIFGTANNQPQHF
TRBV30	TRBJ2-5	CAWNSGSETQYF
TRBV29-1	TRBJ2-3	CSVVGRTSGMADTQYF
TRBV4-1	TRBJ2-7	CASSQVVLAGSYEQYF
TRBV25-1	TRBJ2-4	CASSPGKNIQYF
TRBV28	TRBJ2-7	CASIGGRSYEQYF
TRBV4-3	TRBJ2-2	CASSQEVVGKETGELFF
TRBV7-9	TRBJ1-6	CASTSTASSYNSPLHF
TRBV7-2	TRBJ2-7	CASSLGDYYEQYF
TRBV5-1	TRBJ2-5	CASSREAARETQYF
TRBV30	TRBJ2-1	CAWTASGTYNEQFF
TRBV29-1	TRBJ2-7	CSVRRPPLYEQYF
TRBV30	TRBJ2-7	CAWGTGQGFYEQYF
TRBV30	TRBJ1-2	CAWTWTGAYGYTF
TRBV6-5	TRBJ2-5	CASRRTGRGQETQYF
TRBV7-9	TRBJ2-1	CASSDERNEQFF
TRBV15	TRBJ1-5	CATSRDWGGNQPQHF
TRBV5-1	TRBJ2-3	CASSLKGHGTDTQYF
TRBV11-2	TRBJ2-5	CASSLLAGGLQETQYF
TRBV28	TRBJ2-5	CASSFSDPLETQYF
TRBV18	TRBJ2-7	CASSPGQDSYEQYF
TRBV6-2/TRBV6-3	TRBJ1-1	CASRLNTEAFF
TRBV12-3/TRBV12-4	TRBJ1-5	CASSLDGHSNQPQHF